These 19 T cell receptor beta chains came from one sample sequenced in a study of T cells in women clearing cervical HPV infection (dated by TCRdb to 2016 to 2019). Libraries came from the immunoSEQ multiplex PCR assay. Sourced from immuneACCESS, this table was stored by TCRdb with only in-frame sequences that have V and J called. A share of the clones is absent; for the studies checked, an unresolved V gene accounts for under half, and the remainder has no known explanation. This specimen's table enumerates 20,000 to 25,000 clones. The leading ten clones occupy 2.5% to 3.5% of the sample. Sequencing was done on a sample of blood buffy coat. The receptors here all came from a woman aged 18 to 75 with a cervical HPV16 infection that either progressed to CIN3+ or cleared (not recorded which).

Of note for this clone: The read ends 3 residues before the CDR3 terminus; that terminus is restored from the germline J gene. The V gene is TRBV30, the J gene TRBJ1-3; weak D call: TRBD1 (6 bases). Trimming cost V 7 bases and J 2 bases, with 12 bases left between them. CDR1 GTSNPN and CDR2 SVGIG come from the germline V gene (reference sequence). The CDR3 covers 13 residues. CDR3 sequence reads: CALQGQTGNTIYF. The DNA read from the CDR3 is TGTGCCTTACAGGGACAAACTGGAAACACC.

For this clone: The read terminates 3 residues ahead of where the CDR3 ends, so the germline J gene completes it. The gene calls are TRBV5-8 and TRBJ1-2; D may be TRBD1 (5 bases). Per the germline V gene, CDR1 is SGHTS and CDR2 is YDEGEE. The CDR3 covers 14 residues. The V and J ends lost 3 bases and 4 bases respectively, with 13 bases between them. CDR3 DNA, as far as it was read: TGTGCCAGCAGCTCCCGAGGTAGGGGCTATGGC. Translated, it gives CASSSRGRGYG. The CDR3 reads in full as CASSSRGRGYGYTF.

Points on this clone: The read falls 3 residues short of the CDR3 end, and the missing part is taken from the germline J gene. The chain has TRBV19 and TRBJ2-7; D not resolved. CDR1 and CDR2 from the germline V gene are LNHDA and SQIVND (reference sequence). This CDR3 comprises 15 residues. The V end lost 3 bases, the J end lost 6 bases, and 18 bases lay between the germline ends. CDR3 protein: CASSISGIQYAEQYF. The CDR3 DNA, read in part, is TGTGCCAGTAGTATCTCAGGAATCCAATACGCCGAG.

Regarding this clone: The DNA ends 3 residues before the CDR3 does, and the rest of the CDR3 is filled in from the germline J gene. V usage is TRBV6-2 or TRBV6-3 and J usage is TRBJ2-1; maybe TRBD1 (5 bases). This CDR3 has 14 amino acids. V was shortened by 7 bases and J by 3 bases, with 13 bases between the two germline ends. Looked up from germline, CDR1 is MNHEY and CDR2 is SVGEGT. The part of the CDR3 DNA that was read is TGTGCCAGCACAGGGATCCGGGTCTACAATGAG. Translating gives CASTGIRVYNE. The full CDR3 protein is CASTGIRVYNEQFF.

As concerns this clone: The read stops 3 residues short of the end of the CDR3; the missing end is completed from the germline J gene. This chain joins TRBV6-4 and TRBJ2-2; 8 nucleotides agree with TRBD1. The germline gives CDR1 MRHNA, CDR2 SNTAGT. V trimming: 7 bases; J trimming: 5 bases; junction bases outside the gene matches: 6. This CDR3 is built from 14 residues. This chain's CDR3 is CASKLDRETGELFF. The DNA read from the CDR3 is TGTGCCAGCAAATTGGACAGGGAAACCGGGGAG.

Comments on this clone: The DNA ends 3 residues before the CDR3 does, and the rest of the CDR3 is filled in from the germline J gene. The chain has TRBV20-1 and TRBJ2-7; TRBD2 agrees at 9 bases. The CDR3 runs to 14 residues. Germline CDR1 reads DFQATT; CDR2 reads SNEGSKA (reference sequence). Losses at the gene ends were 4 bases for V and 5 bases for J; bases not matched to a gene: 9. The sequenced CDR3 bases are TGCAGTGCTATACTTAGCGGGAGATTCCACGAG. Residues: CSAILSGRFHE. The whole CDR3 is CSAILSGRFHEQYF.

For this clone: The read comes to an end 3 residues before the CDR3 does, leaving the germline J gene to fill in the end. The J gene is TRBJ2-4, the V gene TRBV20-1; D call uncertain. Trimming cost V 0 bases and J 1 base, with 10 bases left between them. The CDR3 loop spans 15 amino acids. Looked up from germline, CDR1 is DFQATT and CDR2 is SNEGSKA (reference sequence). The sequenced part of the CDR3 DNA is TGCAGTGCTAGAGATCAACAAATCGCCAAAAACATT. This codes for CSARDQQIAKNI. The entire CDR3 protein reads CSARDQQIAKNIQYF.

Comments on this clone: The read falls 3 residues short of the CDR3 end, and the missing part is taken from the germline J gene. The V and J genes are TRBV2 and TRBJ2-5; TRBD2 matches 8 bases. The CDR3 runs to 16 residues. Trimming at V came to 2 bases and at J to 0 bases, leaving 5 bases not matched to a gene. CDR1 SNHLY and CDR2 FYNNEI come from the germline V gene. The CDR3 DNA, read in part, is TGTGCCAGCAGTGAAACGGGAGGGGATTACCAAGAGACC. Its translation is CASSETGGDYQET. The whole CDR3 is CASSETGGDYQETQYF.

A word on this clone: The read stops 3 residues short of the end of the CDR3; the missing end is completed from the germline J gene. The V call is TRBV5-8, the J call TRBJ2-6; a weak D match, TRBD1 (5 bases). V was pared by 4 bases and J by 2 bases, with 10 bases between. The CDR3 runs 15 residues. Germline loops: CDR1 SGHTS, CDR2 YDEGEE. Incomplete CDR3 DNA: TGTGCCAGCAGCCTCAGGGCGACTGGGGCCAACGTC. Translation gives CASSLRATGANV. The CDR3 in its entirety is CASSLRATGANVLTF.

As regards this clone: The read stops 3 residues short of the end of the CDR3; the missing end is completed from the germline J gene. The V call is TRBV7-9, the J call TRBJ2-7; D gene ambiguous. The CDR3 is made up of 13 amino acids. The ends were cut back, 5 bases at V and 3 bases at J, with 11 bases in the middle. Germline values: CDR1 SEHNR, CDR2 FQNEAQ (reference sequence). The DNA read from the CDR3 is TGTGCCAGCAGCGATACAGAGATCTACGAG. Protein: CASSDTEIYE. The entire CDR3 protein is CASSDTEIYEQYF.

As to this clone: The read terminates 3 residues ahead of where the CDR3 ends, so the germline J gene completes it. V and J are TRBV5-6 and TRBJ1-4, with D maybe TRBD1 (5 bases). V was clipped by 0 bases and J by 7 bases, with 7 bases between them. The CDR3 has 13 residues. The V gene's germline CDR1 is SGHDT and CDR2 YYEEEE. The sequenced CDR3 bases are TGTGCCAGCAGCTTGGCCAGGGTTGAAAAA. Encoded protein: CASSLARVEK. The whole CDR3 is CASSLARVEKLFF.

Details on this clone: The CDR3 extends 3 residues past the end of the read, so its final part is completed from the germline J gene. The rearrangement joins TRBV20-1 to TRBJ2-7; TRBD1 agrees at 7 bases. The germline V gene encodes CDR1 DFQATT and CDR2 SNEGSKA (reference sequence). This CDR3 has 13 amino acids. The junction had 9 bases not matched to a gene; V was cut back by 7 bases and J by 3 bases. The DNA read from the CDR3 is TGCAGTGTTCTTAGACAGGGCAACTACGAG. Translated, it gives CSVLRQGNYE. The full CDR3 sequence reads CSVLRQGNYEQYF.

With regard to this clone: Read data end 3 residues before the CDR3 end; the end is taken from the germline J gene. The V gene is TRBV2, the J gene TRBJ1-5, with D possibly being TRBD1 (6 bases). CDR1 and CDR2 from the germline V gene are SNHLY and FYNNEI. This CDR3 contains 14 residues. Here the CDR3 reads CASSESGELDPQHF. CDR3 DNA, as far as it was read: TGTGCCAGCAGTGAATCAGGGGAACTTGATCCC. Filled out from reference TRBV2 and TRBJ1-5, the complete variable domain reads EPEVTQTPSHQVTQMGQEVILRCVPISNHLYFYWYRQILGQKVEFLVSFYNNEISEKSEIFDDQFSVERPDGSNFTLKIRSTKLEDSAMYFCASSESGELDPQHFGDGTRLSIL.

Comments on this clone: The read finishes 3 residues shy of the CDR3 end, and the germline J gene is used to complete it. V gene TRBV5-1 combines with J gene TRBJ2-1, with TRBD1 matching 8 bases. The V gene's germline CDR1 is SGHRS and CDR2 YFSETQ. CDR3 length: 17 amino acids. With 2 bases clipped from V and 4 bases from J, the junction kept 11 bases outside the gene matches. The covered CDR3 bases are TGCGCCAGCAGCTTATTAACCGGGACAGGTGATTACAATGAG. Translated, it gives CASSLLTGTGDYNE. The complete CDR3 reads CASSLLTGTGDYNEQFF.

A remark on this clone: The observed sequence ends 3 residues before the CDR3 terminus, with the missing tail filled in from the germline J gene. The chain combines TRBV30 with TRBJ2-7, with 9 bases that match TRBD2. In germline, CDR1 is GTSNPN, CDR2 SVGIG (reference sequence). CDR3 length equals 14 residues. With V trimmed by 4 bases and J by 4 bases, 8 bases remained unmatched. CDR3 amino acids: CAWTKRTSVYEQYF. The CDR3 bases that were read are TGTGCCTGGACTAAGAGGACTAGCGTTTACGAG.

A word on this clone: The CDR3 extends 3 residues past the end of the read, so its final part is completed from the germline J gene. The gene calls are TRBV18 and TRBJ1-3, with TRBD1 matching over 8 bases. This CDR3 spans 15 amino acids. V shed 4 bases, J shed 7 bases, and the junction held 9 bases outside the gene matches. CDR1 and CDR2 (germline): KGHSH, LQKENI. The CDR3 bases that were read are TGTGCCAGCTCACTCCCCCCGACAGGGGATAACACC. Translated: CASSLPPTGDNT. In full, the CDR3 reads CASSLPPTGDNTIYF.

Turning to this clone: The sequence runs out 3 residues before the end of the CDR3; the remainder is reconstructed from the germline J gene. The chain combines TRBV12-3 or TRBV12-4 with TRBJ1-2, with D perhaps matching TRBD1 (5 bases). There are 13 residues in the CDR3. The DNA read from the CDR3 is TGTGCCAGCAGTTATGGGGCCCGCTCGGGC. It yields the protein CASSYGARSG. The entire CDR3 protein is CASSYGARSGYTF.

In the case of this clone: Read coverage stops 3 residues before the CDR3 terminus; the germline J gene supplies the remainder. The chain combines TRBV30 with TRBJ1-4, with 8 bases lining up with TRBD1. The CDR3 loop spans 14 amino acids. Germline-derived CDR1 and CDR2 are GTSNPN and SVGIG (reference sequence). The CDR3 sequence is CAWGQVTTNEKLFF. The CDR3 bases that were read are TGTGCTTGGGGACAGGTGACAACTAATGAAAAA.

As to this clone: The read is 3 residues too short to cover the CDR3 end, so that end is filled in from the germline J gene. The chain has TRBV19 and TRBJ2-1; TRBD2 matches 9 bases. This CDR3 comprises 15 residues. Germline V gives CDR1 LNHDA, CDR2 SQIVND (reference sequence). Trimming removed 5 bases from V and 2 bases from J; junction bases left unmatched: 4. CDR3 in amino acids: CASSSSGVTYNEQFF. The CDR3 bases that were read are TGTGCCAGTAGTTCTAGCGGGGTAACCTACAATGAG. The full variable domain, completed using reference TRBV19 and TRBJ2-1, is DGGITQSPKYLFRKEGQNVTLSCEQNLNHDAMYWYRQDPGQGLRLIYYSQIVNDFQKGDIAEGYSVSREKKESFPLTVTSAQKNPTAFYLCASSSSGVTYNEQFFGPGTRLTVL.